This TCR beta chain stems from a study of identifying expanded T cells in peripheral blood. Collection occurred without any documented infections or immune events in donors. The germline V gene has CDR1 DFQATT and CDR2 SNEGSKA (reference sequence). The CDR3 covers 10 residues. With 0 bases removed from V and 12 bases from J, the gap between germline ends came to 6 bases. Comments on this clone: Antigen specificity is unknown.

Clones were sequenced by immunoSEQ multiplex PCR, and TCRdb holds only the in-frame ones, with some missing. The sample consists of tens of thousands of clones, 70% to 90% of them appearing once. Study conclusions and caveats: Technical replicates showed roughly 1.2 changed clones; roughly two weeks approximately 15; four weeks 19. Approximately two-week clone count variance significantly increased as total template count grew.

Specimen: blood. The V call is TRBV20-1, the J call TRBJ2-1; D is perhaps TRBD1 or TRBD2 (5 bases each). The receptor comes from a person aged 18 to 75 in good health. The CDR3 sequence: CSARDGGQFF. The CDR3, as DNA: TGCAGTGCTAGAGATGGGGGGCAGTTCTTC.